This T cell receptor (beta chain) was identified during a study of blood T cell repertoires in COVID-19. Study context: Donors in the United States, Italy and Spain gave samples during acute or convalescent COVID-19.

Germline loops: CDR1 LNHDA, CDR2 SQIVND (reference sequence). This CDR3 is 16 amino acids long. The trim removed 2 bases at V and 1 base at J, leaving 4 bases unmatched. One Seattle source followed patients from active infection through their disease course. Original methodology: Estimated nucleated cell counts came from reference gene primer amplification. Assay used: immunoSEQ multiplex PCR; TCRdb lists only in-frame clones, some missing. V and J calls and clone size are those listed in that table; D and trimming were worked out from the DNA. The sample has more than 200,000 clones; around 88% are singletons.

Sequencing input: peripheral blood. The sequence came from a woman aged 30 to 39 with COVID-19, enrolled during active disease. The V and J genes are TRBV19 and TRBJ2-2; 7 bases align to TRBD2. CDR3 amino acids: CASSIWLAVNTGELFF. The DNA for the CDR3 is TGTGCCAGTAGTATATGGCTAGCGGTGAACACCGGGGAGCTGTTTTTT.